This TCR beta chain was recovered during a study of response to subunit inactivated influenza vaccine. Study-wide findings and caveats: After each seasonal influenza vaccination, few new T cells are recruited, the authors suggested.

TCRdb itself ran the RT-PCR reads through MiXCR, one entry per CDR3 protein. This table holds about 520,000 distinct CDR3 sequences, approximately 7.8% found once. This clonotype was counted only a few times. The antigen is undetermined. Germline assignment: CDR1 SGHTA and CDR2 FQGNSA. The CDR3 extends over 17 amino acids. The germline V and J ends were trimmed by 5 bases and 0 bases, with 14 bases remaining between them. The material was PBMCs from blood, obtained less than 25 months after vaccination. The TCR comes from a man aged 50 to 69 who received an inactivated influenza vaccine. The chain combines TRBV7-2 with TRBJ2-6; D tentatively reads TRBD1 or TRBD2 (6 bases each). CDR3 sequence: CASSKGGGSSGANVLTF. CDR3 nucleotides: TGTGCCAGCAGCAAGGGGGGCGGCTCCTCTGGGGCCAACGTCCTGACTTTC. Based on the CDR3 plus reference TRBV7-2 and TRBJ2-6, the full variable domain is GAGVSQSPSNKVTEKGKDVELRCDPISGHTALYWYRQSLGQGLEFLIYFQGNSAPDKSGLPSDRFSAERTGGSVSTLTIQRTQQEDSAVYLCASSKGGGSSGANVLTFGAGSRLTVL.